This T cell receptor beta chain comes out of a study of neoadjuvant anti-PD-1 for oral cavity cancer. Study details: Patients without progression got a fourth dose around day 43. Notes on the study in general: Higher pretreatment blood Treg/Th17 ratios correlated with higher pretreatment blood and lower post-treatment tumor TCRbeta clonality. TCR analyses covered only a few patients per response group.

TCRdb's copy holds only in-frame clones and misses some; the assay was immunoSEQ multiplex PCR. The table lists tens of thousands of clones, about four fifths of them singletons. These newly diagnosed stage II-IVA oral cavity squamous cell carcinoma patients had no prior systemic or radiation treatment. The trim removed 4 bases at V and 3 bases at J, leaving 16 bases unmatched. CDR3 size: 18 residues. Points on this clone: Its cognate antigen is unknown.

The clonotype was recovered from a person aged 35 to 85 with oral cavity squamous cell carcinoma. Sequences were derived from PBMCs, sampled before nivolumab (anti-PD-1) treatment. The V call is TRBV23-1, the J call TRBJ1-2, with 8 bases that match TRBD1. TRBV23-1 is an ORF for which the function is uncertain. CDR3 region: CASSRSTGQGARDYGYTF. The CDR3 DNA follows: TGCGCCAGCAGTCGCTCCACAGGACAGGGCGCGAGAGACTATGGCTACACCTTC.